This T cell receptor beta chain derives from a study of metastatic and nonmetastatic thyroid tumors. The wider study: Repertoires from malignant and benign thyroid patients were compared across blood and tumor or nodule tissue.

Ahead of thyroid surgery, no patient had received treatment of any kind. This clone was seen at least ten times. Its specificity is unknown. Whole-study findings and limits: Benign nodules reportedly had significantly lower TCR beta diversity than malignant thyroid tumors in blood and tumor.

Authors' methods: The authors used CDR3 differences across clinicopathological groups to build a distant-metastasis classifier for papillary thyroid cancer. TCRdb reprocessed the PCR reads using MiXCR. The V and J calls shown here were made by TCRdb, not taken from the authors' results. The profile shows about 33,000 clones, about 15% of them singletons. This CDR3 has 15 amino acids. The V and J ends lost 2 bases and 0 bases respectively, with 5 bases between them. Germline values: CDR1 MDHEN, CDR2 SYDVKM. The source is a female donor with papillary thyroid cancer or a benign thyroid nodule (not recorded which). Some clones in this sample may be carry-over from other donors' samples. Material for sequencing was blood. This chain connects TRBV28 to TRBJ2-6; D is unresolved. This CDR3 reads CASSLPGSGANVLTF. CDR3 bases: TGTGCCAGCAGTTTACCGGGCTCTGGGGCCAACGTCCTGACTTTC.